One T cell receptor beta chain is described in this entry. This specimen comes from a study of blood T cell repertoires in COVID-19. Study in general: From the United States, Italy and Spain came samples of acute and convalescent COVID-19. T cells, B-cell-depleted T cells, or PBMCs provided the cDNA or gDNA that served as material.

Between the trimmed V and J ends, which lost 1 base and 3 bases, there was a span of 6 bases. Per the germline V gene, CDR1 is SNHLY and CDR2 is FYNNEI. This CDR3 comprises 13 residues. Per the original methods: Amplification from reference gene primers served as the basis for estimated nucleated cell counts. Generated by immunoSEQ multiplex PCR, the TCRdb table keeps only in-frame clones and is missing some. V and J calls plus clone size are reproduced from that table; the DNA served to infer D and trimming. The profile shows some 280,000 clones, about nine tenths of them singletons. The chain links TRBV2 to TRBJ1-1; D is uncertain. Source material: peripheral blood. This clonotype was obtained from a woman aged 60 to 75 with acute or convalescent COVID-19. The CDR3 coding sequence is TGTGCCAGCAGTGAAGACCGGGACACTGAAGCTTTCTTT. Translating it yields CASSEDRDTEAFF.